These 13 T cell receptor beta chains were all obtained from the same sample, sequenced in a study of beta chain features in type 1 diabetes. Overall study results and limits: Shortening of TCRB CDR3s, moderate but significant, appeared in all four CD4+ subsets of Type 1 diabetes patients.

Since all of the isolated RNA was reverse transcribed, expressed TCRB transcripts were what got sequenced. TCRdb keeps only in-frame clones here, not all; method: immunoSEQ multiplex PCR. The sample carries 200,000 to 300,000 clones, about a fifth recorded once. Their antigens remain unidentified. Sequencing used naive CD4+ T cells from blood. These receptors all come from a woman between 40 and 55 years old with type 1 diabetes.

This clone was seen only a few times. The chain joins TRBV30 to TRBJ1-1; a weak D match, TRBD1 (5 bases). CDR3 size: 13 residues. Germline V CDR1 and CDR2: GTSNPN, SVGIG (reference sequence). Trimming left V 1 base short and J 5 bases short, with 11 bases between. The CDR3 reads CAWSGQGWTEAFF. The CDR3 DNA follows: TGTGCCTGGAGTGGGCAGGGTTGGACTGAAGCTTTCTTT.

In this sample, this clone turned up a few times. The J gene is TRBJ1-2, the V gene TRBV9; D gene unclear. Germline CDR1 is SGDLS and CDR2 is YYNGEE. Between the trimmed V and J ends, which lost 0 bases and 4 bases, there was a span of 10 bases. The CDR3 has 14 amino acids. CDR3 protein: CASSVELSGYGYTF. CDR3 coding DNA: TGTGCCAGCAGCGTAGAGCTCTCGGGCTATGGCTACACCTTC.

The rearrangement joins TRBV7-2 to TRBJ1-5; D uncertain. Germline V gives CDR1 SGHTA, CDR2 FQGNSA. V dropped 8 bases and J dropped 4 bases, with 9 bases sitting between them. The CDR3 covers 12 residues. In nucleotides, the CDR3 is TGTGCCAGCGGCTACATGAATCAGCCCCAGCATTTT. It encodes CASGYMNQPQHF.

This clone was observed a handful of times. The genes are TRBV4-3 and TRBJ2-5, with D possibly being TRBD1 (6 bases). There are 13 residues in the CDR3. V dropped 4 bases and J dropped 5 bases, with 11 bases sitting between them. Germline V gives CDR1 LGHNA, CDR2 YSLEER. As DNA, the CDR3 is TGCGCCAGCAGCCCTGGGACATTCGAGACCCAGTACTTC. This encodes CASSPGTFETQYF.

This clone was seen a handful of times. The J gene is TRBJ2-5, the V gene TRBV29-1; 9 bases are a match to TRBD2. The CDR3 covers 13 residues. Germline CDR1 is SQVTM and CDR2 is ANQGSEA. V shed 7 bases, J shed 5 bases, and the junction held 8 bases outside the gene matches. The DNA for the CDR3 is TGCAGCGCCGAGCGGGGGGTTATGGAGACCCAGTACTTC. Translating gives CSAERGVMETQYF.

This clone was picked up a small number of times. CDR3 residues: CASSSPGSNQPQHF. DNA of the CDR3: TGTGCCAGCAGCTCCCCAGGGAGCAATCAGCCCCAGCATTTT. The genes are TRBV9 and TRBJ1-5, with D possibly being TRBD1 (5 bases). The ends were cut back, 4 bases at V and 1 base at J, with 9 bases in the middle. Germline assignment: CDR1 SGDLS and CDR2 YYNGEE. The CDR3 has 14 residues.

This clone turned up a few times. The CDR3 spells CAWSVIGGVTQYF. Written as DNA, the CDR3 is TGTGCCTGGAGTGTAATAGGGGGAGTAACGCAGTATTTT. The rearrangement uses TRBV30 and TRBJ2-3; possible D gene TRBD1, 6 bases. The germline gives CDR1 GTSNPN, CDR2 SVGIG (reference sequence). There are 13 residues in the CDR3. V was cut by 0 bases and J by 9 bases, with 13 bases left in between. The whole variable domain, remainder taken from reference TRBV30 and TRBJ2-3, is SQTIHQWPATLVQPVGSPLSLECTVEGTSNPNLYWYRQAAGRGLQLLFYSVGIGQISSEVPQNLSASRPQDRQFILSSKKLLLSDSGFYLCAWSVIGGVTQYFGPGTRLTVL.

This clone was picked up a small number of times. The chain joins TRBV7-2 to TRBJ2-1; 8 nucleotides agree with TRBD2. With V trimmed by 5 bases and J by 5 bases, 8 bases remained unmatched. CDR1 and CDR2 from the germline V gene are SGHTA and FQGNSA. The CDR3 consists of 15 residues. The CDR3 DNA reads TGTGCCAGCAGCACCTGGACTAGCCGACACAATGAGCAGTTCTTC. Its translation is CASSTWTSRHNEQFF.

This clone showed up just a few times. The rearrangement links TRBV5-4 to TRBJ2-3; D uncertain. Trimming took 0 bases from V and 4 from J, leaving 9 bases between them. Germline CDR1 is SGHNT and CDR2 is YYREEE (reference sequence). The CDR3 runs 14 residues. CDR3 residues: CASSLDNAADTQYF. The CDR3 DNA sequence: TGTGCCAGCAGCTTGGACAATGCGGCAGATACGCAGTATTTT. Combining the CDR3 with reference TRBV5-4 and TRBJ2-3 gives the whole variable domain ETGVTQSPTHLIKTRGQQVTLRCSSQSGHNTVSWYQQALGQGPQFIFQYYREEENGRGNFPPRFSGLQFPNYSSELNVNALELDDSALYLCASSLDNAADTQYFGPGTRLTVL.

This clone was picked up a small number of times. The rearrangement joins TRBV4-3 to TRBJ2-5; the D gene is possibly TRBD1 (6 bases). The germline gives CDR1 LGHNA, CDR2 YSLEER. This CDR3 contains 16 residues. V was trimmed by 0 bases and J by 2 bases, leaving 13 bases between them. CDR3 sequence reads: CASSQDIGQKQETQYF. The CDR3 bases are TGCGCCAGCAGCCAAGATATAGGACAGAAACAAGAGACCCAGTACTTC.

This clone was seen more than once but under ten times. The chain combines TRBV25-1 with TRBJ2-2; 9 bases match TRBD1. This CDR3 has 15 amino acids. Germline V CDR1 and CDR2: MGHDK, SYGVNS. V was pared by 7 bases and J by 5 bases, with 8 bases of the junction left unmatched. The CDR3 is CASTDAGTGTGELFF. DNA for the CDR3: TGTGCCAGCACCGATGCAGGGACAGGGACCGGGGAGCTGTTTTTT.

This clone was observed a few times. The V and J genes are TRBV29-1 and TRBJ1-4; 8 nucleotides agree with TRBD1. The germline V gene encodes CDR1 SQVTM and CDR2 ANQGSEA. This CDR3 contains 15 residues. With V trimmed by 5 bases and J by 0 bases, 5 bases remained unmatched. CDR3 DNA sequence: TGCAGCGTTTCAAAGACAGGGGCAACTAATGAAAAACTGTTTTTT. Protein: CSVSKTGATNEKLFF.

V and J are TRBV2 and TRBJ2-2, with D hard to call. CDR3 length equals 14 residues. The V end lost 1 base, the J end lost 7 bases, and 10 bases lay between the germline ends. The germline V gene encodes CDR1 SNHLY and CDR2 FYNNEI. The CDR3: CASSEGLVVGELFF. CDR3 nucleotides: TGTGCCAGCAGTGAAGGGCTAGTGGTCGGGGAGCTGTTTTTT.